A single sample is the source of the 5 T cell receptor beta chains below, sequenced in a study of blood T cell repertoires in COVID-19. Clones were sequenced by immunoSEQ multiplex PCR, and TCRdb holds only the in-frame ones, with some missing. The sample records about 170,000 clones, around 84% being singletons. Sequenced input: peripheral blood. These receptors originate from a man in his forties or fifties with active or convalescent COVID-19.

The J gene is TRBJ2-7, the V gene TRBV5-1; D ambiguous. The length of the CDR3 is 14 residues. V gave up 2 bases and J gave up 6 bases, with 15 bases separating them. Per germline, CDR1 SGHRS and CDR2 YFSETQ. In DNA, the CDR3 is TGCGCCAGCAGCTTTAATGGAGAGACCGGCGAGCAGTACTTC. Protein product: CASSFNGETGEQYF.

The rearrangement joins TRBV4-2 to TRBJ2-3; 9 bases match TRBD2. This CDR3 region has 16 residues. Germline loops: CDR1 LGHNA, CDR2 YNFKEQ. J lost 3 bases, V lost 1 base, and 5 bases had no gene match. The CDR3 loop reads CASSQVPGLATDTQYF. CDR3 DNA: TGTGCCAGCAGCCAAGTCCCGGGACTAGCAACAGATACGCAGTATTTT.

The chain uses TRBV18 and TRBJ1-3; 9 bases fit TRBD1. This CDR3 region has 15 residues. J was trimmed by 2 bases and V by 3 bases; bases with no gene match: 2. In germline, CDR1 is KGHSH, CDR2 LQKENI. The CDR3 loop reads CASSPGQGAGNTIYF. The DNA for the CDR3 is TGTGCCAGCTCACCGGGACAGGGCGCTGGAAACACCATATATTTT. The entire variable domain, with the rest obtained from reference TRBV18 and TRBJ1-3, is as follows: NAGVMQNPRHLVRRRGQEARLRCSPMKGHSHVYWYRQLPEEGLKFMVYLQKENIIDESGMPKERFSAEFPKEGPSILRIQQVVRGDSAAYFCASSPGQGAGNTIYFGEGSWLTVV.

In this sample, this clone turned up many times. V and J are TRBV4-3 and TRBJ2-5; 10 bases are shared with TRBD2. The CDR3 sequence is 16 residues long. The trim removed 4 bases at V and 1 base at J, leaving 6 bases unmatched. CDR1 and CDR2 (germline): LGHNA, YSLEER. This chain's CDR3 is CASSPLVAGGQETQYF. As DNA, the CDR3 is TGCGCCAGCAGCCCTTTGGTAGCGGGAGGCCAAGAGACCCAGTACTTC.

This clone has just one count. This chain connects TRBV27 to TRBJ1-5; D perhaps matches TRBD1 (5 bases). Per the germline V gene, CDR1 is MNHEY and CDR2 is SMNVEV (reference sequence). The V gene lost 0 bases and the J gene lost 6 bases, with 15 bases spanning the gap. CDR3 length equals 16 residues. CDR3 sequence (DNA): TGTGCCAGCAGTTTATCGGGCGGGGGGGGAGGTCAGCCCCAGCATTTT. Its translation: CASSLSGGGGGQPQHF.